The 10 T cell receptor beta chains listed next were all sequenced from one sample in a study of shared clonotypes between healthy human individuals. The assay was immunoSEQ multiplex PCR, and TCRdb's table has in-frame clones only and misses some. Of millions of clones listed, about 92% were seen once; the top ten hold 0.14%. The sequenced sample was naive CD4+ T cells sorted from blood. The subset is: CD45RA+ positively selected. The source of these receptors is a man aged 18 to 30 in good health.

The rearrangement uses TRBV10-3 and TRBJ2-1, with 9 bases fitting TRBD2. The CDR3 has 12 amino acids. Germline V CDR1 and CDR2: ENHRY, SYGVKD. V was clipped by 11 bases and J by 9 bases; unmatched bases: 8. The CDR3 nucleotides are TGTGCCTCGCGGCGGGAGGGGGGTGAGCAGTTCTTC. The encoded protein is CASRREGGEQFF.

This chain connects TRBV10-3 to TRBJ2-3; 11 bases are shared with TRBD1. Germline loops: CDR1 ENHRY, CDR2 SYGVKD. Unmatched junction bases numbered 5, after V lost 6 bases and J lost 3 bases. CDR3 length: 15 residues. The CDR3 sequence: CAIRSGTGGTDTQYF. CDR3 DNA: TGTGCCATCAGGAGTGGGACAGGGGGAACAGATACGCAGTATTTT.

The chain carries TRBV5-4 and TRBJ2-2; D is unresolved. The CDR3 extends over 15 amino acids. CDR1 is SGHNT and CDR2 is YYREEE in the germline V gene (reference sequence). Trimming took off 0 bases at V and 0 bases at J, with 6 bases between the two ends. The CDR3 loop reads CASSLGAANTGELFF. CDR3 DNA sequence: TGTGCCAGCAGCTTGGGGGCAGCGAACACCGGGGAGCTGTTTTTT.

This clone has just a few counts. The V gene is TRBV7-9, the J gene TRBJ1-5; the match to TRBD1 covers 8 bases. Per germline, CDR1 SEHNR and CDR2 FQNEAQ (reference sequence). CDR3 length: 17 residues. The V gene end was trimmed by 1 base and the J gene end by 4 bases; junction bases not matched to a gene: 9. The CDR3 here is CASSLGRDRGINQPQHF. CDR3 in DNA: TGTGCCAGCAGCTTAGGGAGAGACAGGGGCATAAATCAGCCCCAGCATTTT. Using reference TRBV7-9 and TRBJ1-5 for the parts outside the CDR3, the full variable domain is DTGVSQNPRHKITKRGQNVTFRCDPISEHNRLYWYRQTLGQGPEFLTYFQNEAQLEKSRLLSDRFSAERPKGSFSTLEIQRTEQGDSAMYLCASSLGRDRGINQPQHFGDGTRLSIL.

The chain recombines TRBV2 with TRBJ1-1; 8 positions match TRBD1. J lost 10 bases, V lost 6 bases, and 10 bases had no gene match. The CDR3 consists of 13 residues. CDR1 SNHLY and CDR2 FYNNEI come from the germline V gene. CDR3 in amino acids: CASSLGTGKGAFF. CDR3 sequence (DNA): TGTGCCAGCAGCCTCGGGACAGGAAAGGGAGCTTTCTTT.

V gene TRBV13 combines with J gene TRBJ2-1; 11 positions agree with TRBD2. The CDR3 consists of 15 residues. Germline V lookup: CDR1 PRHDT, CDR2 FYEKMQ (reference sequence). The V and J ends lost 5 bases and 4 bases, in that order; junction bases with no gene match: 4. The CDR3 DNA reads TGTGCCAGCAGCATTAGCGGGAGGGTATACAATGAGCAGTTCTTC. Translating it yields CASSISGRVYNEQFF.

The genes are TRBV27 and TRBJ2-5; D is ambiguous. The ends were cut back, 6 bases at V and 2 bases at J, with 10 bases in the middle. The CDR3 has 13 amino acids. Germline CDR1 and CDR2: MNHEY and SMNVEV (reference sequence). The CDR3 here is CASRRLSQETQYF. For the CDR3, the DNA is TGTGCCAGCAGAAGACTGTCACAAGAGACCCAGTACTTC.

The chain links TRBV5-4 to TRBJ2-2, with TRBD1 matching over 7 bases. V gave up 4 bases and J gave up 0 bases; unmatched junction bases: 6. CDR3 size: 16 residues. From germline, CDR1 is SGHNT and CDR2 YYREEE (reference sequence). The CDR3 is CASSQGQYTNTGELFF. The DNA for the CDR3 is TGTGCCAGCAGCCAGGGACAGTATACGAACACCGGGGAGCTGTTTTTT.

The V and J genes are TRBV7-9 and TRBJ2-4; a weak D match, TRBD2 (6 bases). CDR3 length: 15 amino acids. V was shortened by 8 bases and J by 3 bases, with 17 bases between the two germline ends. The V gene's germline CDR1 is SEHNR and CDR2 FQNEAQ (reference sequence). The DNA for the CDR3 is TGTGCCAGCCCTCTTTGCGGGGAAGTCAAAAACATTCAGTACTTC. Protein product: CASPLCGEVKNIQYF.

CDR3 sequence reads: CASSFRTQNTEAFF. The CDR3 bases are TGTGCCAGCAGTTTCAGGACGCAGAACACTGAAGCTTTCTTT. The chain links TRBV25-1 to TRBJ1-1; D remains unclear. The CDR3 consists of 14 residues. The V end was cut by 5 bases, the J end by 1 base, with 11 bases between. Germline V gene data show CDR1 as MGHDK and CDR2 as SYGVNS.